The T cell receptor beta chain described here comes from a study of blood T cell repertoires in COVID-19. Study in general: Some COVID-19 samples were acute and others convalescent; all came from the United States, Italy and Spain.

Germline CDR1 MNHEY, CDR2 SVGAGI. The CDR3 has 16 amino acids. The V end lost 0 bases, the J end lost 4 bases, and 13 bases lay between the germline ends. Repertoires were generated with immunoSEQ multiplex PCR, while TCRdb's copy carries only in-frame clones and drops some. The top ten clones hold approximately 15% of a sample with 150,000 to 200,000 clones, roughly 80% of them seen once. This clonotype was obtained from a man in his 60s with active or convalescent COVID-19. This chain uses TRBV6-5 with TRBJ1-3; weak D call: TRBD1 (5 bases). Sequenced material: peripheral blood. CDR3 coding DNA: TGTGCCAGCAGTTACTCGAGGCTAGGGGCAGGAAACACCATATATTTT. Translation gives CASSYSRLGAGNTIYF.